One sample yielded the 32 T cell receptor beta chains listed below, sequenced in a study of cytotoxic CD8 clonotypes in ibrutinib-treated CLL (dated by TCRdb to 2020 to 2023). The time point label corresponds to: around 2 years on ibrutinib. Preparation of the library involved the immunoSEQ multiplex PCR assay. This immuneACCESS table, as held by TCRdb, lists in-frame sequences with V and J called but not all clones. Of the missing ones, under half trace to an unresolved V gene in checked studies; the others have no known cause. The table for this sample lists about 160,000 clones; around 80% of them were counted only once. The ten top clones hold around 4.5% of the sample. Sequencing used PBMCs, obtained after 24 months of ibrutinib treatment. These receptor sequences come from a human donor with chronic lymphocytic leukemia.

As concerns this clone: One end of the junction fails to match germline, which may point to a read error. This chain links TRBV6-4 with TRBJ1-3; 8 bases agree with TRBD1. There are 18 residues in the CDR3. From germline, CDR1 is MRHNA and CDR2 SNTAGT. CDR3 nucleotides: TGTGCCAGCAGTGAAATGGCAGGGGGCGACCCTTCTGAAAACACCATATATTTT. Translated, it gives CASSEMAGGDPSENTIYF.

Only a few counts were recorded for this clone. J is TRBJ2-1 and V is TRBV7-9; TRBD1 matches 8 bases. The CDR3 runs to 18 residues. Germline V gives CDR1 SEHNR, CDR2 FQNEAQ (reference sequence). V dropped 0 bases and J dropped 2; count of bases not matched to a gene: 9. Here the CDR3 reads CASSLARTGKWAYNEQFF. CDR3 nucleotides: TGTGCCAGCAGCTTAGCGCGGACAGGGAAGTGGGCCTACAATGAGCAGTTCTTC.

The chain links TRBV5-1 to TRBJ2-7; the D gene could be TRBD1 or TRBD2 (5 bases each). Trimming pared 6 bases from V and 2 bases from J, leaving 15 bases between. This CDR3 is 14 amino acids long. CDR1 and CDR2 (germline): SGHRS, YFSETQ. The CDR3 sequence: CASTEAQGAYEQYF. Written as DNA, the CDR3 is TGCGCCAGCACCGAGGCCCAGGGAGCCTACGAGCAGTACTTC.

DNA of the CDR3: TGTGCCAGCAGCCAGGGACTAAGGGACTTAGCTTACGAGCAGTACTTC. Protein sequence: CASSQGLRDLAYEQYF. The chain joins TRBV6-6 to TRBJ2-7, with 7 positions matching TRBD2. Unmatched junction bases numbered 15, after V lost 6 bases and J lost 4 bases. Germline V CDR1 and CDR2: MNHNY, SVGAGI (reference sequence). CDR3 length: 16 amino acids.

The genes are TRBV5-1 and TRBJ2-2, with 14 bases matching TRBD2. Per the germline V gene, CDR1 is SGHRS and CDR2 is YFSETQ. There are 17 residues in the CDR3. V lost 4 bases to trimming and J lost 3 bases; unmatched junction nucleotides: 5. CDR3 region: CASSPGLAGVYTGELFF. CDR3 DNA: TGCGCCAGCAGCCCGGGACTAGCGGGAGTGTACACCGGGGAGCTGTTTTTT.

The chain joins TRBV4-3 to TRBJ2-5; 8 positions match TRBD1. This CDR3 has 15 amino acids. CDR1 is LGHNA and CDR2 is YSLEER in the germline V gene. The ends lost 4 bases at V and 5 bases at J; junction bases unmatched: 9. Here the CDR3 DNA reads TGCGCCAGCAGCCCCTCGGACAGGGTAGGGGAGACCCAGTACTTC. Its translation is CASSPSDRVGETQYF.

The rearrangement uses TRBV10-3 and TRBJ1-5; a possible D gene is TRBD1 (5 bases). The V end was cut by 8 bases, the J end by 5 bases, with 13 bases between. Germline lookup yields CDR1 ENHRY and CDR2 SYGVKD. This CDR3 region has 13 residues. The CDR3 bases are TGTGCCATCGGGGGAGGGGTCGATCAGCCCCAGCATTTT. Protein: CAIGGGVDQPQHF.

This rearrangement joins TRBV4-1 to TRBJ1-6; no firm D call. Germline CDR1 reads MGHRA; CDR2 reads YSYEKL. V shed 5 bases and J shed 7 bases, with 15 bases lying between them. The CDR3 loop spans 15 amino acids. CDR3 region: CASSSSTVDNSPLHF. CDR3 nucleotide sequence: TGCGCCAGCAGCTCCTCTACGGTGGACAATTCACCCCTCCACTTT.

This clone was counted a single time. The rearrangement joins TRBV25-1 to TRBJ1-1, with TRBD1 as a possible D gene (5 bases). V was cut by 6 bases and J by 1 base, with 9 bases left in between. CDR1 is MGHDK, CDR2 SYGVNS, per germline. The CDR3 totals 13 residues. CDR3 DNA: TGTGCCAGCAGGGGACTGGGGAACACTGAAGCTTTCTTT. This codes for CASRGLGNTEAFF. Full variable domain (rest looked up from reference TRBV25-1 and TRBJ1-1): EADIYQTPRYLVIGTGKKITLECSQTMGHDKMYWYQQDPGMELHLIHYSYGVNSTEKGDLSSESTVSRIRTEHFPLTLESARPSHTSQYLCASRGLGNTEAFFGQGTRLTVV.

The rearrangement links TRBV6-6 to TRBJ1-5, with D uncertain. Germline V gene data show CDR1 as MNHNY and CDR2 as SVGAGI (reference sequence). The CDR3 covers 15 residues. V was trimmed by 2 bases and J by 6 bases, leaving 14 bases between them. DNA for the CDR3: TGTGCCAGCAGTTACCTAATGTCGGGCCCTCAGCCCCAGCATTTT. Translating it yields CASSYLMSGPQPQHF.

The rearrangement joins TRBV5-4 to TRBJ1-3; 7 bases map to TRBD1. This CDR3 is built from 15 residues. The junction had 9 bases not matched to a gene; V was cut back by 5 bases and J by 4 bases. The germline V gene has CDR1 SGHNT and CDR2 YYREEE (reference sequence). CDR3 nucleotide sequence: TGTGCCAGCAGTCGCGGACAGGTGGCAGGAAACACCATATATTTT. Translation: CASSRGQVAGNTIYF.

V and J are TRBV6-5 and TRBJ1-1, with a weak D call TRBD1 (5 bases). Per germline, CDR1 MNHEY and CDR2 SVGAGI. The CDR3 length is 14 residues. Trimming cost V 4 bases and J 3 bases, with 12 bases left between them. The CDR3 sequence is CASSLGRVHTEAFF. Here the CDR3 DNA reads TGTGCCAGCAGTTTGGGCAGGGTACACACTGAAGCTTTCTTT.

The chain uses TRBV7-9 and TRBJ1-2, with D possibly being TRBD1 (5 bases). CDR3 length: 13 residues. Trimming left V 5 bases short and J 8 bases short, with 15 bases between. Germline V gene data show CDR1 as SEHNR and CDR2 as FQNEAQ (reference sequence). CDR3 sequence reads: CASSPRDVGGYTF. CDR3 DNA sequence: TGTGCCAGCAGCCCGAGGGACGTCGGGGGCTACACCTTC. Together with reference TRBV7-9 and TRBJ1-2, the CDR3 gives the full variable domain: DTGVSQNPRHKITKRGQNVTFRCDPISEHNRLYWYRQTLGQGPEFLTYFQNEAQLEKSRLLSDRFSAERPKGSFSTLEIQRTEQGDSAMYLCASSPRDVGGYTFGSGTRLTVV.

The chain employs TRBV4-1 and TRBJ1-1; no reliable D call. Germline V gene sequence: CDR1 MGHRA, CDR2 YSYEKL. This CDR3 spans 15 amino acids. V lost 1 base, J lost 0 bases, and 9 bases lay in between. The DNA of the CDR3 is TGCGCCAGCAGCCAAGGACACCAACTGAACACTGAAGCTTTCTTT. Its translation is CASSQGHQLNTEAFF.

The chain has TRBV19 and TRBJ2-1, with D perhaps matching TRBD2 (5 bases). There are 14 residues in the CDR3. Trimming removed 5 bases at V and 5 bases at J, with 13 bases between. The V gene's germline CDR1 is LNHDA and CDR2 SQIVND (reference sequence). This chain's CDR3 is CASSPRVRDNEQFF. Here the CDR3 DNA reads TGTGCCAGTAGTCCGCGGGTAAGGGACAATGAGCAGTTCTTC.

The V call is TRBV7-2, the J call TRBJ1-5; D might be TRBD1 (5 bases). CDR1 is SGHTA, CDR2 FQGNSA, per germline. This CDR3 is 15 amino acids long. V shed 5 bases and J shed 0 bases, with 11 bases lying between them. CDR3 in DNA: TGTGCCAGCAGCGATGGACAAGTTAGCAATCAGCCCCAGCATTTT. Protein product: CASSDGQVSNQPQHF.

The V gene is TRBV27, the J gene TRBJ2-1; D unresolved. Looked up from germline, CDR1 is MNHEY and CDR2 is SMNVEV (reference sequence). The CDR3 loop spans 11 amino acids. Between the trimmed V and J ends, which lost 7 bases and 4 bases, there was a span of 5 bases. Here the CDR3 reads CASTRYNEQFF. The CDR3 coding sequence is TGTGCCAGCACCCGTTACAATGAGCAGTTCTTC.

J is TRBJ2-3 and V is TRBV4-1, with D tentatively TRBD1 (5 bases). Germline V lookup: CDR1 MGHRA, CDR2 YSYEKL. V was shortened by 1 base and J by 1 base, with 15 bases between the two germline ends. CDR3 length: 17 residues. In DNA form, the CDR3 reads TGCGCCAGCAGCCAAGTCATCCCAGGGTCTGGCACAGATACGCAGTATTTT. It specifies CASSQVIPGSGTDTQYF.

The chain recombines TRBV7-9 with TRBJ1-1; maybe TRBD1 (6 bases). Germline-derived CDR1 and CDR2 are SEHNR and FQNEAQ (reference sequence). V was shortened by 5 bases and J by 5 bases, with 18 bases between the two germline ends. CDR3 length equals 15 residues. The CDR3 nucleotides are TGTGCCAGCAGCCGACTTGGACAGCCGGGAACTGAAGCTTTCTTT. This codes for CASSRLGQPGTEAFF.

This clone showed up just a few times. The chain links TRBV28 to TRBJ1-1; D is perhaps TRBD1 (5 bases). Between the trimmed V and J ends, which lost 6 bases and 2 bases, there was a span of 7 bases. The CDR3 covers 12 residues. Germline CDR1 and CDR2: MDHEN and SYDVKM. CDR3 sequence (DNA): TGTGCCAGCAGGCAGGGTAACACTGAAGCTTTCTTT. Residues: CASRQGNTEAFF.

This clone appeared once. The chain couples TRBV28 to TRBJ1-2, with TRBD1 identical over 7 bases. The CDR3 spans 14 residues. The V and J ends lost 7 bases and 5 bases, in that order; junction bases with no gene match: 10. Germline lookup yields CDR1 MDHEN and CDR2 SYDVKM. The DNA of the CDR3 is TGTGCCAGCACCTATGACAGGGTAGGGTATGGCTACACCTTC. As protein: CASTYDRVGYGYTF.

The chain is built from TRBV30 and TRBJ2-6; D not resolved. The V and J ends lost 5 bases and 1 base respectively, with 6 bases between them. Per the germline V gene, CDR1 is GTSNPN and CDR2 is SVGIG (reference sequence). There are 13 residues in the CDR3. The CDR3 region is CAWSTSGANVLTF. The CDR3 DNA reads TGTGCCTGGTCCACTTCTGGGGCCAACGTCCTGACTTTC.

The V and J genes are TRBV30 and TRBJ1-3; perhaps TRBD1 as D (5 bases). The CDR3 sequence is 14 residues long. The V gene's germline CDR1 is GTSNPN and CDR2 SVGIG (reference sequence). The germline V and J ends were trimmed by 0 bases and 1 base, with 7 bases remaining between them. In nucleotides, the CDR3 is TGTGCCTGGAGTGTTGGGGGGTCTGGAAACACCATATATTTT. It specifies CAWSVGGSGNTIYF.

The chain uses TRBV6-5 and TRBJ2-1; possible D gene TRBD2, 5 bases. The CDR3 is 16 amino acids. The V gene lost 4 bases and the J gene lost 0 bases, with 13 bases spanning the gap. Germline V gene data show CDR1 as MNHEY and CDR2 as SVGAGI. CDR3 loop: CASSSPVGSSYNEQFF. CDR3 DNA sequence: TGTGCCAGCAGTTCGCCGGTGGGGAGCTCCTACAATGAGCAGTTCTTC.

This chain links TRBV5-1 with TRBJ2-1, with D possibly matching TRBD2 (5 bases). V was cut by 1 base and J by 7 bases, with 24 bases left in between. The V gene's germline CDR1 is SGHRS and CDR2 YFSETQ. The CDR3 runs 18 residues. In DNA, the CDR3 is TGCGCCAGCAGCTTGCGGAGGCCCCGGTCGTCAATTGATAATGAGCAGTTCTTC. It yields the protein CASSLRRPRSSIDNEQFF.

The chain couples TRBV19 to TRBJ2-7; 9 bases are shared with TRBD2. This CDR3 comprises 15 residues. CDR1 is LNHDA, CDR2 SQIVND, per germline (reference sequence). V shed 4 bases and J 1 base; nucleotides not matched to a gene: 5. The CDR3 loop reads CASSTLTSGSYEQYF. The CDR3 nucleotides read TGTGCCAGTAGTACTTTGACTAGCGGATCCTACGAGCAGTACTTC.

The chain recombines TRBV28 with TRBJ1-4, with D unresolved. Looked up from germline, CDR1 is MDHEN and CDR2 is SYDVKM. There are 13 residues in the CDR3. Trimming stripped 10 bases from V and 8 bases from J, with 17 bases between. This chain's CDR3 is CATQRIILEKLFF. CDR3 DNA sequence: TGTGCCACGCAAAGAATTATTCTAGAAAAACTGTTTTTT.

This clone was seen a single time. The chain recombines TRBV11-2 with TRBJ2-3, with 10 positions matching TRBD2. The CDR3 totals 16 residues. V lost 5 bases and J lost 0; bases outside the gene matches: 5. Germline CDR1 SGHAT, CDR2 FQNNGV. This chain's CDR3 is CASSLSSGGSTDTQYF. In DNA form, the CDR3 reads TGTGCCAGCAGCCTGTCTAGCGGGGGAAGCACAGATACGCAGTATTTT.

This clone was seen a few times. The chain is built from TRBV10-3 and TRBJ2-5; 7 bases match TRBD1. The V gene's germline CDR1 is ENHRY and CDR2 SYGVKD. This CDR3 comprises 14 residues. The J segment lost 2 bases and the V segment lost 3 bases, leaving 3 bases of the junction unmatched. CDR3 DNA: TGTGCCATCAGTGAAGGACAGGAGCAAGAGACCCAGTACTTC. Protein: CAISEGQEQETQYF.

The CDR3 here is CASSNGLAGSTDTQYF. CDR3 in DNA: TGTGCCAGCAGCAACGGACTAGCGGGAAGCACAGATACGCAGTATTTT. This sequence joins TRBV9 and TRBJ2-3; 12 nucleotides match TRBD2. CDR1 SGDLS and CDR2 YYNGEE come from the germline V gene. With 4 bases clipped from V and 0 bases from J, the junction kept 3 bases outside the gene matches. The CDR3 loop spans 16 amino acids.

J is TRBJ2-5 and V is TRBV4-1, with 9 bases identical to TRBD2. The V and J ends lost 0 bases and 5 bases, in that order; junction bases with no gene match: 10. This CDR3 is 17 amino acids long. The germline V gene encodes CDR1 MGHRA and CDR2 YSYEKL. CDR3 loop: CASSQDRVAGGSETQYF. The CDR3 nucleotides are TGCGCCAGCAGCCAAGATCGGGTGGCGGGAGGGTCGGAGACCCAGTACTTC.

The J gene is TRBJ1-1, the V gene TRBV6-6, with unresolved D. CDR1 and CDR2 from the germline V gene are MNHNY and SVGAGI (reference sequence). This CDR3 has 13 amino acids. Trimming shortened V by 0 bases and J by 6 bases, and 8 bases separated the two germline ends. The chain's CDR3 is CASSYSPWAEAFF. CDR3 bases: TGTGCCAGCAGTTACTCGCCATGGGCTGAAGCTTTCTTT.